A selection of T cell receptor beta chains follows, all from one sample in a study of cytomegalovirus exposure and HLA in healthy donors. Using immunoSEQ multiplex PCR, the repertoire was profiled, and TCRdb retains in-frame clones only, with some absent. Among 160,000 or so clones listed, 65% to 80% were seen once. The sample was PBMCs. The source is a man aged 18 to 30 in good health and CMV-seropositive. The conserved cysteine and the conserved F or W are not part of the CDR3 here.

v_gene	j_gene	CDR3aa
TRBV19	TRBJ1-1	ASIDSGAGVNTEAF
TRBV5-1	TRBJ2-3	ASSPGTGVTDTQY
TRBV5-1	TRBJ1-5	ASSLVPGAGQPQH
TRBV9	TRBJ2-5	ASSGKQGLGTQY
TRBV27	TRBJ2-3	ASSLLDAGDTQY
TRBV25-1	TRBJ1-1	ASLGGSTEAF
TRBV7-2	TRBJ2-4	ASSPQAGQLKNIQY
TRBV19	TRBJ1-5	ASSMQGLGNQPQH
TRBV4-1	TRBJ2-1	ASSPGSLEQF
TRBV19	TRBJ1-1	ASSINLFGGDAF
TRBV2	TRBJ2-3	ASLLAQTDTQY
TRBV12-5	TRBJ1-2	ASGEDYGYT
TRBV2	TRBJ1-5	ASKGTPASQPQH
TRBV29-1	TRBJ1-2	STTWGQGRDYGYT
TRBV2	TRBJ2-3	ASSHRSGGGTDTQY
TRBV4-1	TRBJ1-2	ASSTAGTGAGNYGYT
TRBV25-1	TRBJ1-6	ASNPPGQGDSPLH
TRBV15	TRBJ1-2	ATSRDPAGVGRSYGYT
TRBV5-6	TRBJ1-1	ASSPHRAGTEAF
TRBV6-5	TRBJ2-1	ASGTGTYNEQF
TRBV19	TRBJ1-1	ATRERLNTEAF
TRBV6-1	TRBJ1-1	ASSEGRWKQGRWNTEAF
TRBV11-2	TRBJ1-3	ASSPARGTSGNTIY
TRBV25-1	TRBJ1-1	ASSDLVPGYNTEAF
TRBV7-3	TRBJ2-5	ASSLGGWETQY
TRBV19	TRBJ2-2	ASSIGRANTGELF
TRBV5-1	TRBJ1-3	ASSNPQGGGNTIY